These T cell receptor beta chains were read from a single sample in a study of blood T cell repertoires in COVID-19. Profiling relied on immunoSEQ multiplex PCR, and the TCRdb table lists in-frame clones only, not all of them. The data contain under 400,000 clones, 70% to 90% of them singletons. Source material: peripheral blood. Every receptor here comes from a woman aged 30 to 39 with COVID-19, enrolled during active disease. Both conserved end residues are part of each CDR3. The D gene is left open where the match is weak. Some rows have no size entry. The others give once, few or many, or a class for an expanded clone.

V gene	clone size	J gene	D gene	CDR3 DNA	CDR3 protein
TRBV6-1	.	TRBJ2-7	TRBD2	TGTGCCAGCAGTGAGACTAGCGGGATCTCCTACGAGCAGTACTTC	CASSETSGISYEQYF
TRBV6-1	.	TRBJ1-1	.	TGTGCCAGCAGTGAAACTGTTTTTATGACTGAAGCTTTCTTT	CASSETVFMTEAFF
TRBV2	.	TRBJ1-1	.	TGTGCCAGCAGACCCCCCCCTAACGAAGCTTTCTTT	CASRPPPNEAFF
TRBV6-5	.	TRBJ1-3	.	TGTGCCAGCAGTTCTAATGTCGGGAACACCATATATTTT	CASSSNVGNTIYF
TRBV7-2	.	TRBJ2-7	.	TGTGCCAGCAGCTTAAGTGGGACAACCGGATCCTACGAGCAGTACTTC	CASSLSGTTGSYEQYF
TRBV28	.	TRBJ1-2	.	TGTGCCAGCAGGGGGCAGGGGCTTGCTAGCTATGGCTACACCTTC	CASRGQGLASYGYTF
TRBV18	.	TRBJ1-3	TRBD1	TGTGCCAGCTCACCACTGGGGCCCCGAACAGGGGCGGTCACCATATATTTT	CASSPLGPRTGAVTIYF
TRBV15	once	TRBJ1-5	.	TGTGCCACCAGCAGAGGTCCCCTAGCGGAGCCCCAGCATTTT	CATSRGPLAEPQHF
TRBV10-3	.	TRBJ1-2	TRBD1	TGTGCCATCAGCCCCGACAGGGAGTATGGCTACACCTTC	CAISPDREYGYTF
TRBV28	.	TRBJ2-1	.	TGTGCCAGCAGTACAACGACAGGAGGAACCTACAATGAGCAGTTCTTC	CASSTTTGGTYNEQFF
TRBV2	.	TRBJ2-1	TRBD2	TGTGCCAGCAGAGGTGGGACTAGCGGGAGGTCCATCTTC	CASRGGTSGRSIF
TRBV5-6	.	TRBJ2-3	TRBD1	TGTGCCAGCAGCCCTATACACACAGGGGTAGACACAGATACGCAGTATTTT	CASSPIHTGVDTDTQYF
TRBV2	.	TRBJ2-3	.	TGTGCCAGCATAGGCGGAAACACAGATACGCAGTATTTT	CASIGGNTDTQYF
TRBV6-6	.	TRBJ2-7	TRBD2	TGTGCCAGCAGCCGAGAGCTAGCGGGAGGGCCATCCTACGAGCAGTACTTC	CASSRELAGGPSYEQYF
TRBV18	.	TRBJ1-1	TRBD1	TGTGCCAGCTCCCCCGACAGGGCGAACACTGAAGCTTTCTTT	CASSPDRANTEAFF
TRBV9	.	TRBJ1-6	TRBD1	TGTGCCAGCAGCCCAGGGACAGAGAGCTCCTATAATTCACCCCTCCACTTT	CASSPGTESSYNSPLHF
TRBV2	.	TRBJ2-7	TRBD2	TGTGCCACCGAGCCAAAGCGGGACTCCTACGAGCAGTACTTC	CATEPKRDSYEQYF
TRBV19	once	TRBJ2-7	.	TGTGCCAGTAGTATCCCTCCAATGGCGGGATATAACTACGAGCAGTACTTC	CASSIPPMAGYNYEQYF
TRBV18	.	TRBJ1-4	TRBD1	TGTGCCAGCTCGCCCCAGGGGACAGAAATTAATGAAAAACTGTTTTTT	CASSPQGTEINEKLFF
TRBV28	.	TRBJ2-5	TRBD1	TGTGCCAGCAGTTTAGTCCAGGGGGAATGGGAGACCCAGTACTTC	CASSLVQGEWETQYF
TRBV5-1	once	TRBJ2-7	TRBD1	TGCGCCAGCAGCCCTGGGACAGGGGAATACGAGCAGTACTTC	CASSPGTGEYEQYF
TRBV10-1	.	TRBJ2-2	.	TGCGCCAGCAGCAGGCATACCATCAACACCGGGGAGCTGTTTTTT	CASSRHTINTGELFF
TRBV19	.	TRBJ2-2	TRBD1	TGTGCCAGTACCGACAGGGGGGGGAACACCGGGGAGCTGTTTTTT	CASTDRGGNTGELFF
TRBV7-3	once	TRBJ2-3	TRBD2	TGTGCCAGCAGCTCGTTAGCGGGAGGGACTCTGTCTGCAGATACGCAGTATTTT	CASSSLAGGTLSADTQYF
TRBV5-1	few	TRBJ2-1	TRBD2	TGCGCCAGCAGCTTTCATAGCGGGAGTGAGCAGTTCTTC	CASSFHSGSEQFF
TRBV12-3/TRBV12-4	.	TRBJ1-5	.	TGTGCCAGCAGTCTCAGGGAGGACCAGCCCCAGCATTTT	CASSLREDQPQHF
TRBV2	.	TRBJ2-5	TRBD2	TGTGCCAGCAGCTTCCCCCCAGCGGGAGGCGAAGAGACCCAGTACTTC	CASSFPPAGGEETQYF
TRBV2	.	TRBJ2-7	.	TGTGCCAGCAGTGGCGACAGCTACGAGCAGTACTTC	CASSGDSYEQYF
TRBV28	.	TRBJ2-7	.	TGTGCCAGCAGACCGATCGGGGGACTTACCTACGAGCAGTACTTC	CASRPIGGLTYEQYF
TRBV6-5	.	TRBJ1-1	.	TGTGCCAGCAGTTACTCACCATCGGACAGTAGCGAAGCTTTCTTT	CASSYSPSDSSEAFF
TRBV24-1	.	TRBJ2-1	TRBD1	TGTGCCACTACAGGGGGCTCCTACAATGAGCAGTTCTTC	CATTGGSYNEQFF
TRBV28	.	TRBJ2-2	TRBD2	TGTGCCAGCAGTTTGACTAGCGGGATCACCGGGGAGCTGTTTTTT	CASSLTSGITGELFF
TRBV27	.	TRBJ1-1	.	TGTGCCAGCAGCTTCGGACGGGGGGGTACTGAAGCTTTCTTT	CASSFGRGGTEAFF
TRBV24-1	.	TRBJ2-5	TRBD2	TGTGCCACCAGTAAACTAGCGGGGGAGACCCAGTACTTC	CATSKLAGETQYF
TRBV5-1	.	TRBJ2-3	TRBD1	TGCGCCAGCAGCCCACTATCGACAGGGGGGTTGACGGATACGCAGTATTTT	CASSPLSTGGLTDTQYF
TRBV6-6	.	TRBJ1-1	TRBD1	TGTGCCAGCAGTTACCCAGGACAGGGGAACACTGAAGCTTTCTTT	CASSYPGQGNTEAFF
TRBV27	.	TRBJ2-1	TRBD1	TGTGCCAGCAGCTTGACAGGGGGCGCGGGCAATGAGCAGTTCTTC	CASSLTGGAGNEQFF